This TCR beta chain was captured in a study of T-cell memory formation after mild COVID-19. Study-wide results and caveats: CD4+ bias marked clones expanding day 15 to 37, unlike balanced contracting clones.

MiXCR was run by TCRdb on the 5' RACE reads, yielding one entry per CDR3 protein. Among 95,000 to 110,000 distinct CDR3 sequences listed, around 14% were seen once. This clonotype was seen at least ten times. Antigen unknown. Sequences were obtained from PBMCs or a T cell subset sorted from them (not recorded which). The origin of this receptor is a man aged 18 to 35 who had mild COVID-19 (a few samples of this study predate the infection). Cell type and time point are not known.

CDR3 nucleotide sequence: TGTGCCACCAGCAGAGATGTGGAGCCCTCCTCCTACAATGAGCAGTTCTTC. Its protein is CATSRDVEPSSYNEQFF. This sequence joins TRBV15 and TRBJ2-1; no reliable D call. This CDR3 comprises 17 residues. V lost 0 bases and J lost 0, with 12 bases in between. Germline V gene lookup returns CDR1 LNHNV and CDR2 YYDKDF (reference sequence).